These 32 T cell receptor beta chains were all obtained from the same sample, sequenced in a study of T cells after yellow fever vaccination (dated by TCRdb to between 2017 and 2020). The treatment or condition label on this specimen signifies: live attenuated yellow fever vaccine strain. The library was obtained by 5' RACE. Sequencing relied on an Illumina HiSeq 2500. TCRdb redid the processing of the public reads, applying fastp at Q25 and MiXCR, and retained in-frame beta chains. Every CDR3 protein is listed once, alongside the most common genes and DNA of its rows. Counted in this sample were some 500,000 distinct CDR3 sequences; 13% of them appeared once. Over 11% of the sample comes from the top ten. The specimen was PBMCs, collected on the day of the yellow fever booster vaccination. These receptors were taken from a man under 40 who received the YFV17D yellow fever vaccine.

The chain is built from TRBV7-2 and TRBJ2-7; tentative D call: TRBD2 (5 bases). Germline V CDR1 and CDR2: SGHTA, FQGNSA. The length of the CDR3 is 14 residues. V was cut by 1 base and J by 3 bases, with 10 bases left in between. The CDR3 DNA sequence: TGTGCCAGCAGCTTAGTAGAGGGTGTCTACGAGCAGTACTTC. Translation: CASSLVEGVYEQYF.

In its sample, this clonotype was seen a few times. The rearrangement uses TRBV20-1 and TRBJ1-5; TRBD1 is a possible D gene (6 bases). V shed 0 bases and J shed 4 bases, with 16 bases lying between them. The CDR3 has 16 amino acids. Germline CDR1 reads DFQATT; CDR2 reads SNEGSKA (reference sequence). As DNA, the CDR3 is TGCAGTGCTAGAGATCGGTTCAGGGGTGGTAATCAGCCCCAGCATTTT. Translation gives CSARDRFRGGNQPQHF.

This chain uses TRBV18 with TRBJ2-7; TRBD2 might be the D (5 bases). The CDR3 extends over 16 amino acids. The V end was cut by 2 bases, the J end by 0 bases, with 14 bases between. Germline V CDR1 and CDR2: KGHSH, LQKENI. The DNA of the CDR3 is TGTGCCAGCTCACCATCGAGGGCAGTCCTCTCCTACGAGCAGTACTTC. It encodes CASSPSRAVLSYEQYF.

The chain has TRBV29-1 and TRBJ1-2; TRBD1 aligns across 9 bases. Trimming at V came to 5 bases and at J to 8 bases, leaving 12 bases not matched to a gene. The CDR3 has 14 amino acids. The V gene's germline CDR1 is SQVTM and CDR2 ANQGSEA. CDR3 in DNA: TGCAGCGTTTCCAATCCGGGACAGGGCTCCGGCTACACCTTC. Encoded protein: CSVSNPGQGSGYTF.

The J gene is TRBJ2-5, the V gene TRBV20-1; D call uncertain. The CDR3 has 12 residues. V lost 4 bases, J lost 2 bases, and 8 bases lay in between. Germline V lookup: CDR1 DFQATT, CDR2 SNEGSKA (reference sequence). CDR3 protein: CSAIWQQETQYF. CDR3 coding DNA: TGCAGTGCTATCTGGCAGCAAGAGACCCAGTACTTC.

This clonotype occurred many times. The chain combines TRBV27 with TRBJ2-7; 12 bases match TRBD2. V lost 3 bases, J lost 4 bases, and 4 bases stayed unmatched. Germline V gene sequence: CDR1 MNHEY, CDR2 SMNVEV (reference sequence). This CDR3 region has 15 residues. CDR3 nucleotides: TGTGCCAGCAGTTTGCTAGCGGGAGGGCCGTACGAGCAGTACTTC. Its translation is CASSLLAGGPYEQYF.

In this sample, this clonotype turned up many times. The gene calls are TRBV12-3 or TRBV12-4 and TRBJ2-2; 7 bases are shared with TRBD2. The CDR3 has 13 residues. V lost 6 bases, J lost 6 bases, and 4 bases stayed unmatched. CDR3 coding DNA: TGTGCCAGCAGCCCTGGGGGGGCCGGGGAGCTGTTTTTT. It yields the protein CASSPGGAGELFF.

The genes are TRBV4-3 and TRBJ2-5; 7 bases agree with TRBD2. V was clipped by 3 bases and J by 7 bases; unmatched bases: 8. Germline CDR1 reads LGHNA; CDR2 reads YSLEER. This CDR3 region has 14 residues. The DNA for the CDR3 is TGCGCCAGCAGCCAGGCCTTCGAGCGGGGGACCCAGTACTTC. Translated, it gives CASSQAFERGTQYF.

This clonotype was counted only a few times. This chain links TRBV29-1 with TRBJ1-2; D uncertain. This CDR3 has 11 amino acids. Trimming cost V 3 bases and J 5 bases, with 7 bases left between them. From germline, CDR1 is SQVTM and CDR2 ANQGSEA. The CDR3 nucleotides read TGCAGCGTTGACTTGGTATATGGCTACACCTTC. Its protein product is CSVDLVYGYTF.

The chain is built from TRBV14 and TRBJ1-5, with D uncertain. Looked up from germline, CDR1 is SGHDN and CDR2 is FVKESK. The CDR3 covers 16 residues. Trimming stripped 0 bases from V and 1 base from J, with 10 bases between. The CDR3 protein is CASSQEGSRSNQPQHF. CDR3 in DNA: TGTGCCAGCAGCCAAGAGGGGAGTAGGAGCAATCAGCCCCAGCATTTT.

This clonotype was seen only a few times. V and J are TRBV20-1 and TRBJ2-3; TRBD2 aligns across 9 bases. The germline V gene has CDR1 DFQATT and CDR2 SNEGSKA (reference sequence). This CDR3 spans 15 amino acids. J gave up 3 bases and V 1 base, and 5 bases lay outside the gene matches. CDR3 sequence (DNA): TGCAGTGCTAGAGGAAGCGGACTAGCGACAGATACGCAGTATTTT. Translated: CSARGSGLATDTQYF.

The chain combines TRBV16 with TRBJ2-1, with 9 bases lining up with TRBD2. V shed 3 bases and J 4 bases; nucleotides not matched to a gene: 7. Germline V gene data show CDR1 as KGHSY and CDR2 as FQNENV. This CDR3 region has 16 residues. CDR3 in amino acids: CASSQLAGSSYNEQFF. The CDR3 DNA follows: TGTGCCAGCAGCCAGCTAGCGGGAAGTTCGTACAATGAGCAGTTCTTC.

This clonotype appeared a few times. The chain joins TRBV6-5 to TRBJ2-1; 10 bases align to TRBD2. Germline V gives CDR1 MNHEY, CDR2 SVGAGI. With 3 bases clipped from V and 10 bases from J, the junction kept 9 bases outside the gene matches. This CDR3 has 15 amino acids. CDR3 residues: CASSYASGSGPEQFF. CDR3 coding DNA: TGTGCCAGCAGTTATGCTAGCGGGAGTGGGCCCGAGCAGTTCTTC.

The genes are TRBV20-1 and TRBJ2-5; D remains unclear. CDR3 length equals 15 residues. Trimming pared 0 bases from V and 3 bases from J, leaving 14 bases between. CDR1 is DFQATT and CDR2 is SNEGSKA in the germline V gene (reference sequence). DNA for the CDR3: TGCAGTGCTAGAGATGATAGTAGGCAGAAAGAGACCCAGTACTTC. This codes for CSARDDSRQKETQYF.

The chain joins TRBV20-1 to TRBJ2-1; a possible D gene is TRBD2 (5 bases). The CDR3 length is 15 residues. Germline loops: CDR1 DFQATT, CDR2 SNEGSKA (reference sequence). Trimming pared 6 bases from V and 5 bases from J, leaving 20 bases between. The CDR3 DNA follows: TGCAGTGCCGTACAACTAGGGTGGGGAGACAATGAGCAGTTCTTC. Its translation: CSAVQLGWGDNEQFF.

This clonotype occurred a few times. The genes are TRBV5-4 and TRBJ2-4; 7 bases are a match to TRBD1. The CDR3 extends over 20 amino acids. With 0 bases clipped from V and 0 bases from J, the junction kept 15 bases outside the gene matches. Germline CDR1 reads SGHNT; CDR2 reads YYREEE (reference sequence). The CDR3 DNA reads as TGTGCCAGCAGCTTGGCCCCGGGACAGTTTCCCTTTCTAGCCAAAAACATTCAGTACTTC. Its translation: CASSLAPGQFPFLAKNIQYF.

This chain links TRBV6-1 with TRBJ2-2; D is possibly TRBD2 (7 bases). The CDR3 runs 17 residues. V dropped 0 bases and J dropped 2 bases, with 13 bases sitting between them. Per the germline V gene, CDR1 is MNHNS and CDR2 is SASEGT. This CDR3 reads CASSEALRGANTGELFF. CDR3 coding DNA: TGTGCCAGCAGTGAAGCGCTTCGGGGGGCTAACACCGGGGAGCTGTTTTTT.

The chain recombines TRBV10-3 with TRBJ1-1, with 8 positions matching TRBD1. CDR1 ENHRY and CDR2 SYGVKD come from the germline V gene. V shed 9 bases and J 0 bases; nucleotides not matched to a gene: 6. The CDR3 loop spans 14 amino acids. CDR3 sequence reads: CAIRTGQMNTEAFF. In nucleotides, the CDR3 is TGTGCCATAAGGACAGGGCAGATGAACACTGAAGCTTTCTTT.

The chain has TRBV10-3 and TRBJ2-2, with 11 bases that match TRBD2. The CDR3 spans 18 residues. J lost 6 bases, V lost 2 bases, and 11 bases had no gene match. Germline lookup yields CDR1 ENHRY and CDR2 SYGVKD. The CDR3: CAISEGRLAGSSPGELFF. The CDR3 DNA reads TGTGCCATCAGTGAGGGAAGACTAGCGGGATCTTCTCCCGGGGAGCTGTTTTTT.

This clonotype has a handful of counts. The chain joins TRBV10-3 to TRBJ2-1, with D hard to call. The germline gives CDR1 ENHRY, CDR2 SYGVKD. The germline V and J ends were trimmed by 3 bases and 3 bases, with 6 bases remaining between them. CDR3 length: 13 residues. CDR3 sequence reads: CAISDGVYNEQFF. CDR3 sequence (DNA): TGTGCCATCAGTGATGGCGTCTACAATGAGCAGTTCTTC.

In this sample, this clonotype turned up a few times. The chain links TRBV29-1 to TRBJ2-3; 13 bases align to TRBD2. Germline assignment: CDR1 SQVTM and CDR2 ANQGSEA. Trimming removed 4 bases from V and 8 bases from J; junction bases left unmatched: 9. The CDR3 totals 15 residues. The CDR3 DNA sequence: TGCAGCGTTGCCACCGGACTAGCGGGAGAGGTTACGCAGTATTTT. This sequence encodes CSVATGLAGEVTQYF.

The CDR3 DNA sequence: TGCAGTGCCAGGAGCGGGAGGGCCGTGTACGAGCAGTACTTC. This gives the protein CSARSGRAVYEQYF. The gene calls are TRBV20-1 and TRBJ2-7; 10 nucleotides match TRBD2. CDR3 length: 14 amino acids. The germline gives CDR1 DFQATT, CDR2 SNEGSKA (reference sequence). The V segment lost 6 bases and the J segment 4 bases; nucleotides outside the gene matches: 9.

This chain connects TRBV19 to TRBJ2-7; 7 bases match TRBD2. With 3 bases clipped from V and 0 bases from J, the junction kept 2 bases outside the gene matches. The length of the CDR3 is 14 residues. Germline-derived CDR1 and CDR2 are LNHDA and SQIVND (reference sequence). The CDR3 protein is CASSISSGSYEQYF. CDR3 in DNA: TGTGCCAGTAGTATCTCTAGCGGCTCCTACGAGCAGTACTTC.

This clonotype has a single count. The gene calls are TRBV6-1 and TRBJ2-2; tentatively, D is TRBD1 (6 bases). V dropped 6 bases and J dropped 1 base, with 15 bases sitting between them. The CDR3 is made up of 16 amino acids. Per germline, CDR1 MNHNS and CDR2 SASEGT. CDR3 region: CASSHLETGNTGELFF. The DNA of the CDR3 is TGTGCCAGCAGCCACCTAGAGACAGGGAACACCGGGGAGCTGTTTTTT.

The V gene is TRBV12-3 or TRBV12-4, the J gene TRBJ2-3; 7 bases agree with TRBD2. Unmatched junction bases numbered 6, after V lost 6 bases and J lost 0 bases. CDR3 length: 15 amino acids. The CDR3 protein is CASRPSSGSTDTQYF. The CDR3 DNA follows: TGTGCCAGCAGGCCATCTAGCGGCAGCACAGATACGCAGTATTTT.

Only a few counts were recorded for this clonotype. The rearrangement uses TRBV11-1 and TRBJ2-6; D perhaps matches TRBD2 (6 bases). Deletions cut 8 bases from V and 4 bases from J, with 15 bases between. Per the germline V gene, CDR1 is SGHAT and CDR2 is FQDESV (reference sequence). This CDR3 has 15 amino acids. CDR3 in DNA: TGTGCCAGCGAGGAGGGGATCTCAGGGGCCAACGTCCTGACTTTC. It encodes CASEEGISGANVLTF.

The chain links TRBV6-5 to TRBJ1-1, with D uncertain. Germline CDR1 is MNHEY and CDR2 is SVGAGI. Trimming cost V 0 bases and J 2 bases, with 13 bases left between them. This CDR3 comprises 16 residues. The CDR3 sequence: CASSYSTSGANTEAFF. In DNA, the CDR3 is TGTGCCAGCAGTTACTCCACAAGTGGAGCTAACACTGAAGCTTTCTTT.

This chain connects TRBV25-1 to TRBJ2-1; 8 bases map to TRBD2. The CDR3 covers 15 residues. Germline CDR1 reads MGHDK; CDR2 reads SYGVNS. The V segment lost 7 bases and the J segment 0 bases; nucleotides outside the gene matches: 5. For the CDR3, the DNA is TGTGCCAGCATCTCGGGAGGGCACTCCTACAATGAGCAGTTCTTC. As protein: CASISGGHSYNEQFF.

The gene calls are TRBV18 and TRBJ2-3; 7 positions agree with TRBD2. CDR3 length equals 15 residues. Germline loops: CDR1 KGHSH, CDR2 LQKENI. V dropped 1 base and J dropped 3; count of bases not matched to a gene: 4. CDR3 amino acids: CASSPQREATDTQYF. In DNA, the CDR3 is TGTGCCAGCTCACCACAACGGGAGGCTACAGATACGCAGTATTTT.

The chain combines TRBV4-3 with TRBJ1-6, with D maybe TRBD1 (6 bases). Germline loops: CDR1 LGHNA, CDR2 YSLEER. This CDR3 is built from 15 residues. V lost 3 bases and J lost 6, with 12 bases in between. The CDR3 here is CASSQTRGRNSPLHF. DNA for the CDR3: TGCGCCAGCAGCCAGACCCGGGGGCGTAATTCACCCCTCCACTTT.

The genes are TRBV20-1 and TRBJ2-2, with 7 bases fitting TRBD1. The CDR3 has 17 amino acids. The germline gives CDR1 DFQATT, CDR2 SNEGSKA (reference sequence). The V gene end was trimmed by 4 bases and the J gene end by 2 bases; junction bases not matched to a gene: 13. This chain's CDR3 is CSAIARGSQGNTGELFF. CDR3 coding DNA: TGCAGTGCTATTGCCAGGGGGAGTCAGGGCAACACCGGGGAGCTGTTTTTT.

This clonotype has a handful of counts. In nucleotides, the CDR3 is TGTGCCAGCAGTTATAGGGTAGGACTAGCGGGAGGACGCAATGAGCAGTTCTTC. Translating it yields CASSYRVGLAGGRNEQFF. This rearrangement joins TRBV11-1 to TRBJ2-1, with TRBD2 matching 14 bases. The germline gives CDR1 SGHAT, CDR2 FQDESV (reference sequence). The CDR3 runs to 18 residues. V shed 6 bases, J shed 6 bases, and the junction held 13 bases outside the gene matches.